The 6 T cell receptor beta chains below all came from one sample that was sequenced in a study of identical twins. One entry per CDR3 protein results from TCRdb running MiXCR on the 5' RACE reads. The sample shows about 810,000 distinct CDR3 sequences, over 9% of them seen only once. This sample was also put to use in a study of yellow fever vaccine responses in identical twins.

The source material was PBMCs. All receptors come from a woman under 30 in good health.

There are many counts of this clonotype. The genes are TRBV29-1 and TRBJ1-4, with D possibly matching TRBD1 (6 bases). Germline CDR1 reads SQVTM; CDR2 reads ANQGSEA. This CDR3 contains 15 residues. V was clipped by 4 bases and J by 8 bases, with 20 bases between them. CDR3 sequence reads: CSVGAEQGPREKLFF. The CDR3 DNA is TGCAGCGTTGGGGCAGAACAGGGTCCCCGGGAAAAACTGTTTTTT.

DNA for the CDR3: TGTGCCAGCAGTGAGGCTGGCGGGGAGCTGTTTTTT. Its translation is CASSEAGGELFF. The chain is built from TRBV2 and TRBJ2-2; D not certain. The V gene lost 3 bases and the J gene lost 7 bases, with 6 bases spanning the gap. Germline CDR1 is SNHLY and CDR2 is FYNNEI. The CDR3 covers 12 residues.

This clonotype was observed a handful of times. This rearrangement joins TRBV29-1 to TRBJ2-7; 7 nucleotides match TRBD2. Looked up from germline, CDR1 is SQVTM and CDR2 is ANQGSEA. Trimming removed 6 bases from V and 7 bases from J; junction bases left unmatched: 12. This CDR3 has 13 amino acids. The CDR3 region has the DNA TGCAGCGTGGGGGACTATCTATACGGGGAGCAGTACTTC. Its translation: CSVGDYLYGEQYF.

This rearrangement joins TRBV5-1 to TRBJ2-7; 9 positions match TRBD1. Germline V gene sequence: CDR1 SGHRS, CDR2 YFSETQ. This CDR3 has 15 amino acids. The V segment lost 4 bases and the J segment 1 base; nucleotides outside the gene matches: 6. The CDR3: CASSLGTGFSYEQYF. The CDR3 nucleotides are TGCGCCAGCAGCCTCGGGACAGGGTTTTCCTACGAGCAGTACTTC.

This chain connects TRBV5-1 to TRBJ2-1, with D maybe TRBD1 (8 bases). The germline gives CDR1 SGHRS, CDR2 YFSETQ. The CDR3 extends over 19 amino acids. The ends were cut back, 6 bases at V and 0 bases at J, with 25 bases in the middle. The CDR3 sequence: CASTELPHRGTISYNEQFF. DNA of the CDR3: TGCGCCAGCACCGAACTTCCCCACAGGGGGACTATCTCCTACAATGAGCAGTTCTTC.

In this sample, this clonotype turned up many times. The DNA of the CDR3 is TGTGCCAGCAGCTCTGGGACTAGCGGGAGGGCCTACAATGAGCAGTTCTTC. Encoded protein: CASSSGTSGRAYNEQFF. V gene TRBV7-2 combines with J gene TRBJ2-1; 16 bases match TRBD2. CDR1 SGHTA and CDR2 FQGNSA come from the germline V gene. The CDR3 has 17 amino acids. V dropped 4 bases and J dropped 2; count of bases not matched to a gene: 2.